This T cell receptor beta chain was observed in a study of blood T cell repertoires in COVID-19. Looking at the study overall: Spain, Italy and the United States supplied samples that represented acute and convalescent COVID-19. Sources were T cells, B-cell-depleted T cells, or PBMCs; the material itself was cDNA or gDNA.

V lost 2 bases to trimming and J lost 1 base, with 12 bases between them. Germline-derived CDR1 and CDR2 are SGHDT and YYEEEE. This CDR3 spans 15 amino acids. One Seattle source followed patients from active infection through their disease course. As processed by the authors: Reference gene primer amplification gave estimated nucleated cell counts. This table comes from immunoSEQ multiplex PCR, and its TCRdb copy is limited to in-frame clones, with some not included. V, J and clone size derive from that table, while D and trimming were established from the DNA sequence. The table lists around 160,000 clones, approximately 95% of them singletons, with under 2% in the top ten.

This clonotype was obtained from a woman aged 55 to 70 with COVID-19, enrolled during active disease. The chain combines TRBV5-6 with TRBJ1-1; possible D gene TRBD1, 5 bases. The specimen was peripheral blood. CDR3 nucleotide sequence: TGTGCCAGCAGCTTAATTGGCAGGGCGAACACTGAAGCTTTCTTT. Amino acids: CASSLIGRANTEAFF.